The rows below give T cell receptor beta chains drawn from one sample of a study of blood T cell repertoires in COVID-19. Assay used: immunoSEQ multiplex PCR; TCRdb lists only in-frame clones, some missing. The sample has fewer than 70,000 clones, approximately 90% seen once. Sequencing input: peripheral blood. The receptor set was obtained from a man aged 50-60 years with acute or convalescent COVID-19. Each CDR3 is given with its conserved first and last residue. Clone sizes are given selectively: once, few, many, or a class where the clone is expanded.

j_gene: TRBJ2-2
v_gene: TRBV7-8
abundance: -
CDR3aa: CASSLRTSGAPNTGELFF

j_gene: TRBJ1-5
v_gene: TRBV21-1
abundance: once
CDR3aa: CASSPWDSLNNQPQHF

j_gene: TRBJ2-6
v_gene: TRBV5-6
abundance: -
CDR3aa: CASSSQGTGANVLTF

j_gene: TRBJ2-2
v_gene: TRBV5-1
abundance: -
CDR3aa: CASSSGQGANTGELFF

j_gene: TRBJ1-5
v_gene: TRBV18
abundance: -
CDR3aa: CASSPVTGGGQPQHF

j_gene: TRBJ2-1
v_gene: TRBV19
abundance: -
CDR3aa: CASKGELGSGFDSYNEQFF

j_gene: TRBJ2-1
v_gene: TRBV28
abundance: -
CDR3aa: CASSPGTSGSYEQFF

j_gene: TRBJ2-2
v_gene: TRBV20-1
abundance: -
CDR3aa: CSASDGTGGASGELFF

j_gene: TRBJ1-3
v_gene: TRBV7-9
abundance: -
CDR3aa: CASSSRDRLSGNTIYF

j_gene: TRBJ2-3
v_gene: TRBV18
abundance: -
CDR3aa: CASSPPTGGADTQYF

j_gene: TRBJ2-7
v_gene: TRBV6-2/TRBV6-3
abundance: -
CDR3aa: CASSYPSGRVSYEQYF

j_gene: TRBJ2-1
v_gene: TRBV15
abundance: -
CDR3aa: CATRSGGSDNEQFF

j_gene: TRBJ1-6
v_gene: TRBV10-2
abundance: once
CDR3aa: CASRPGLNSPLHF

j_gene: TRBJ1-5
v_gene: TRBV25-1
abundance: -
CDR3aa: CASSETGGQPQHF

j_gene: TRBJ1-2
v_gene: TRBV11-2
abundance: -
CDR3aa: CATGRDYGYTF

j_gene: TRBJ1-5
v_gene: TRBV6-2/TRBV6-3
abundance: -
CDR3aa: CASSYPGGSNQPQHF

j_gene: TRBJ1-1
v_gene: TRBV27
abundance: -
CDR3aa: CASSLSDRASQAFF

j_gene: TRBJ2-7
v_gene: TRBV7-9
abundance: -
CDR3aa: CASSMTGGWYEQYF

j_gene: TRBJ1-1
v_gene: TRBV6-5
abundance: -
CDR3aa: CASSRDRVAFF

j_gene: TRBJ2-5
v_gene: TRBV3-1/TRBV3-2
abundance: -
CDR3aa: CASSQDRLAGVWQETQYF

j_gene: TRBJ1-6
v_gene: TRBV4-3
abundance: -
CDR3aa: CASKGLGNSPLHF

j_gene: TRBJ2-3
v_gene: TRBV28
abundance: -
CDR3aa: CASSPGSGAGGDTQYF

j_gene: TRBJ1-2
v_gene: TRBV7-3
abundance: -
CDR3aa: CASSLAEGDFYGYTF

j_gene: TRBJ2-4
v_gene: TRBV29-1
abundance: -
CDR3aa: CSVEWTSGRAGGIQYF

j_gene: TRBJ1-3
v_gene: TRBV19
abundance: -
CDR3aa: CASSPVGGAPSGNTIYF

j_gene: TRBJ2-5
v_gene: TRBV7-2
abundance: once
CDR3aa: CASSLFGTGGGSWGETQYF

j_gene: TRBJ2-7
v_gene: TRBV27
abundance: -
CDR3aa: CASSKLRLAGDDEQYF

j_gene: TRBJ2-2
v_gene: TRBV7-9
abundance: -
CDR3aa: CASSRRGLAPSGELFF

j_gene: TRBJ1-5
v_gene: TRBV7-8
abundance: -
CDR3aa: CASSLGGGLVQPQHF

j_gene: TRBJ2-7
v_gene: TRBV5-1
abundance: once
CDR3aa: CASSWGRGGTLTSGSYEQYF

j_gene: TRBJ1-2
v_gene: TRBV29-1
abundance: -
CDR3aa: CSTRSGLANYGYTF

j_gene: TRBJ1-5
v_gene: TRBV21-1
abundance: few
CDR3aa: CASSPGTGDYNQPQHF

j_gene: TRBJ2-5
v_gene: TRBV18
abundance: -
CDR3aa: CASSPMGTGSNQETQYF

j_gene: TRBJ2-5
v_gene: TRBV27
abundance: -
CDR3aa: CASSLTGMETQYF

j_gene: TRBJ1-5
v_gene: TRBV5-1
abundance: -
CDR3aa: CASSSEGQLGQPQHF

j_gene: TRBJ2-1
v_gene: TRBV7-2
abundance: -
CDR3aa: CASSLSTGNEQFF

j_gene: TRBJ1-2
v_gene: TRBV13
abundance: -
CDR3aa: CASSLSVPGVGEPSYGYTF

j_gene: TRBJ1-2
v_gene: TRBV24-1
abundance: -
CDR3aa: CATSDLVDRDIGNGYTF

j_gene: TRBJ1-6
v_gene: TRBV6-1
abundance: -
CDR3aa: CASSEALNSGVGNSPLHF

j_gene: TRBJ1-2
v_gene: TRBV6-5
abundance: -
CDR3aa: CASSYDRAGSYTF

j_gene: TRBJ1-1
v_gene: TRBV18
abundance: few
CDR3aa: CASSQGFNTEAFF

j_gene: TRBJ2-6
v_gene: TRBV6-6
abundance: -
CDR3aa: CASSFSSSGANVLTF

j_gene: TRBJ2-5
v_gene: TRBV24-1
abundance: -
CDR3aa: CATSLNQETQYF

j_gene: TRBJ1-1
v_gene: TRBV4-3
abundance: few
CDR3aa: CASSQATQGEYTEAFF

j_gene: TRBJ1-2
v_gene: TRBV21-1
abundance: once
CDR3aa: CASSTLSLGQALHYGYTF

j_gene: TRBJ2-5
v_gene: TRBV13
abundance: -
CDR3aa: CASSLGRFINQETQYF

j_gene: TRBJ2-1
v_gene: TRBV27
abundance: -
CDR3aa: CASSREGLGDNEQFF

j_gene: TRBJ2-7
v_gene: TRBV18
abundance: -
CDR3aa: CASSPLGTGRSSYEQYF

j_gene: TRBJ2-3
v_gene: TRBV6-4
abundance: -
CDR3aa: CASSENDGTDTQYF

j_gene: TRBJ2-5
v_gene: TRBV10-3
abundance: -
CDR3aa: CAIRGTSGSLETQYF